This TCR beta chain was recovered during a study of tumour-infiltrating T cells in Burkitt lymphoma. Study background: Overall and progression-free survival were predicted by productive clonality.

CDR1 is MNHEY, CDR2 SVGAGI, per germline. V lost 0 bases and J 6 bases, leaving 8 bases between the germline ends. The CDR3 consists of 13 residues. Here immunoSEQ multiplex PCR was the method, and the copy in TCRdb shows in-frame clones only, minus some. The profile shows about 5,100 clones, about a tenth of them singletons. This clone was picked up a small number of times. The sequenced sample was tumor tissue. This receptor was obtained from a human donor with diffuse large B-cell lymphoma. The chain joins TRBV6-5 to TRBJ1-1, with a possible D match to TRBD1 (5 bases). In DNA, the CDR3 is TGTGCCAGCAGTTACTCGGAGACAGCTGAAGCTTTCTTT. Its protein is CASSYSETAEAFF.